The next 3 T cell receptor beta chains were all read from a single sample in a study of early T cells in non-severe SARS-CoV-2 infection. TCRdb itself ran the 5' RACE reads through MiXCR, one entry per CDR3 protein. The table records around 78,000 distinct CDR3 sequences, over 12% of them present only once. What was sequenced was whole blood. These TCRs come from an adult who was a healthcare worker with PCR-confirmed SARS-CoV-2 infection or an uninfected control (not recorded which).

The chain joins TRBV29-1 to TRBJ2-3, with D perhaps matching TRBD2 (6 bases). Trimming took 7 bases from V and 0 from J, leaving 11 bases between them. Germline-derived CDR1 and CDR2 are SQVTM and ANQGSEA. CDR3 size: 13 residues. CDR3 amino acids: CSGRLDSTDTQYF. The CDR3 nucleotides are TGCAGCGGCCGACTAGATAGCACAGATACGCAGTATTTT.

At least ten counts were recorded for this clonotype. The rearrangement links TRBV6-5 to TRBJ1-5; TRBD1 agrees at 7 bases. The V segment lost 6 bases and the J segment 5 bases; nucleotides outside the gene matches: 4. The germline V gene has CDR1 MNHEY and CDR2 SVGAGI. The CDR3 runs to 13 residues. Here the CDR3 DNA reads TGTGCCAGCAGGGTAGACAGGGATCAGCCCCAGCATTTT. Translated, it gives CASRVDRDQPQHF.

A few counts support this clonotype. The V and J genes are TRBV4-1 and TRBJ1-2; TRBD1 agrees at 7 bases. J was trimmed by 1 base and V by 4 bases; bases with no gene match: 6. From germline, CDR1 is MGHRA and CDR2 YSYEKL. The CDR3 is 15 amino acids. Here the CDR3 DNA reads TGCGCCAGCAGCCCTACGACAGGGTTTAACTATGGCTACACCTTC. Its protein product is CASSPTTGFNYGYTF.